In its sample, the clone carrying this T cell receptor beta chain was seen many times. Antigen: not known. The data originate from a study of early T cells in non-severe SARS-CoV-2 infection. As for the study in general: Sequenced bulk RNA came from whole blood that was unsorted, and chains were unpaired. Findings of the study overall: Matching against VDJdb likely underestimated virus-specific expansions, favoring anti-spike CD8.

The V and J ends lost 1 base and 3 bases respectively, with 4 bases between them. The CDR3 runs to 13 residues. Germline V gene sequence: CDR1 KGHDR, CDR2 SFDVKD. In the library, individual cDNA molecules carried attached unique molecular identifiers. A single record per CDR3 protein comes from TCRdb applying MiXCR to the 5' RACE reads. The sample contains some 50,000 distinct CDR3 sequences, about 9.1% of which appear only once. The clonotype was recovered from an adult who was a healthcare worker with PCR-confirmed SARS-CoV-2 infection or an uninfected control (not recorded which). V gene TRBV24-1 combines with J gene TRBJ2-3; D remains unclear. The sequenced sample was whole blood. The CDR3 here is CATSDLRTDTQYF. Here the CDR3 DNA reads TGTGCCACCAGTGATTTACGAACAGATACGCAGTATTTT.